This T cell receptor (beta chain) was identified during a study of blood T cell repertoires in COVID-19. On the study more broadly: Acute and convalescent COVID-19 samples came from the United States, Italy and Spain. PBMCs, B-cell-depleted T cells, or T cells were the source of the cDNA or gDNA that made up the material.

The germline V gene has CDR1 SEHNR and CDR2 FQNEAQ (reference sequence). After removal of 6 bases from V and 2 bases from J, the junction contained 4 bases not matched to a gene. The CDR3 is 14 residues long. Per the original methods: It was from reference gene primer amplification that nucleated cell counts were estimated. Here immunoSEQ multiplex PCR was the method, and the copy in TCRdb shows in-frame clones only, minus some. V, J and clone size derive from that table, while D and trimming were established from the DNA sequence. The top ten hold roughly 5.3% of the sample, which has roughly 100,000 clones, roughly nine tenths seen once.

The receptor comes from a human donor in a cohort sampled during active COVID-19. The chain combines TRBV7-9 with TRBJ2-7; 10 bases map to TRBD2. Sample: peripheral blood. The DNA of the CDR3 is TGTGCCAGCAGTCTAGCGGGGGCCGCCTACGAGCAGTACTTC. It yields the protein CASSLAGAAYEQYF.